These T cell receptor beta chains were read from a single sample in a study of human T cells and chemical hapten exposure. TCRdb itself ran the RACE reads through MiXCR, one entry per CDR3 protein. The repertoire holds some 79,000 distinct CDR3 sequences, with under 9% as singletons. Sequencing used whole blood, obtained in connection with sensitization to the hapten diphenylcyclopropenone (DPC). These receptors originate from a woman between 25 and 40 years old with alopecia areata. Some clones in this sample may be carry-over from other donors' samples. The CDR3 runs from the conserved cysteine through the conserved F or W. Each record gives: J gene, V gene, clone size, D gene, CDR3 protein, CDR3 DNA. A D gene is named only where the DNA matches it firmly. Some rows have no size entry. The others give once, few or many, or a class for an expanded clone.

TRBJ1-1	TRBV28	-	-	CASSLYPRTTDRNTEAFF	TGTGCCAGCAGTTTATACCCCCGAACGACAGATCGGAACACTGAAGCTTTCTTT
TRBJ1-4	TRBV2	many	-	CASSESQAHEKLFF	TGTGCCAGCAGTGAGAGTCAGGCCCATGAAAAACTGTTTTTT
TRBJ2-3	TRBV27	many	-	CASSLRTNMGIKPQYF	TGTGCCAGCAGTTTAAGGACCAACATGGGTATAAAACCGCAGTATTTT
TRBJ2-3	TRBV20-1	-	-	CSARDPRPTDTQYF	TGCAGTGCTAGAGATCCACGCCCCACAGATACGCAGTATTTT
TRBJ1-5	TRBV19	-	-	CASSIEGEGDNQPQHF	TGTGCCAGTAGTATAGAGGGAGAGGGGGACAATCAGCCCCAGCATTTT
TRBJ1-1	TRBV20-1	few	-	CSASFGGSDTEAFF	TGCAGTGCTAGCTTTGGAGGTTCTGACACTGAAGCTTTCTTT
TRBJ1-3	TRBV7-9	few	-	CASSLGTGNTIYF	TGTGCCAGCAGCTTAGGGACTGGAAACACCATATATTTT
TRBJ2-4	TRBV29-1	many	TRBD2	CSVEVGLAGSKNIQYF	TGCAGCGTTGAAGTGGGACTAGCGGGTTCCAAAAACATTCAGTACTTC
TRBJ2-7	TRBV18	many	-	CASSRVTGTSYEQYF	TGTGCCAGCTCACGGGTCACAGGGACGTCCTACGAGCAGTACTTC
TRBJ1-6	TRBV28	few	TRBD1	CATKQGSSYNSPLHF	TGTGCCACAAAACAGGGGAGCTCCTATAATTCACCCCTCCACTTT
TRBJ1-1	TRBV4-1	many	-	CASSQTPADEAFF	TGCGCCAGCAGCCAGACCCCGGCGGACGAAGCTTTCTTT
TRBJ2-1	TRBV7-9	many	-	CASSLTKGMNNEQFF	TGTGCCAGCAGCTTGACGAAAGGGATGAACAATGAGCAGTTCTTC
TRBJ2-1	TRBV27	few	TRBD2	CASRTRAASGGAVVNEQFF	TGTGCCAGCAGGACCCGGGCGGCTAGCGGGGGGGCCGTGGTTAATGAGCAGTTCTTC
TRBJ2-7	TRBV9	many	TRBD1	CASSPQGGTGLYEQYF	TGTGCCAGCAGCCCCCAGGGCGGGACAGGGCTCTACGAGCAGTACTTC
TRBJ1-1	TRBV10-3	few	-	CAISEKGTEAFF	TGTGCCATCAGTGAGAAGGGCACTGAAGCTTTCTTT
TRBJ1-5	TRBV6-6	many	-	CASSYIGGRPSNQPQHF	TGTGCCAGCAGTTACATTGGGGGACGGCCTAGCAATCAGCCCCAGCATTTT
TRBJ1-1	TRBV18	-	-	CASSPSSAGNTEAFF	TGTGCCAGCTCACCATCTTCCGCAGGGAACACTGAAGCTTTCTTT
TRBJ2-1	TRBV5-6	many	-	CASSLRGGPYNEQFF	TGTGCCAGCAGCTTGCGCGGAGGTCCCTACAATGAGCAGTTCTTC
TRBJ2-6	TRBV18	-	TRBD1	CASSPSNRGNSGVLTF	TGTGCCAGCTCACCTTCTAACAGGGGTAATTCTGGCGTCCTGACTTTC
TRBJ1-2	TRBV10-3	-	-	CAIGMDTTNYGYTF	TGTGCCATCGGGATGGACACCACTAACTATGGCTACACCTTC
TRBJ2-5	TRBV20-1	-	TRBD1	CSARSGTDQETRYF	TGCAGTGCTAGGTCCGGGACAGACCAAGAGACCCGGTACTTC
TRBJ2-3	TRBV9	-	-	CASNPLTEDTQYF	TGTGCCAGCAATCCCCTCACGGAAGATACGCAGTATTTT
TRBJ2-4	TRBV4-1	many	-	CAPIRGVNIQYF	TGCGCCCCTATCCGAGGTGTAAACATTCAGTACTTC
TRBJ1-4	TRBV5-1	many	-	CASRGLQEKLFF	TGCGCCAGCAGAGGGCTCCAGGAAAAACTGTTTTTT
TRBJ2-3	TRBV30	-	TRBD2	CASNRKGLAGTDTQYF	TGTGCCTCCAATCGAAAGGGACTAGCGGGCACAGATACGCAGTATTTT
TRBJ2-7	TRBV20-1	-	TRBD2	CSAFYTETSGISYEQYF	TGCAGTGCTTTTTACACCGAGACTAGCGGAATATCCTACGAGCAGTACTTC
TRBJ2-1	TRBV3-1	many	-	CASSQDGAGIYNEQFF	TGTGCCAGCAGCCAAGATGGGGCGGGGATCTACAATGAGCAGTTCTTC
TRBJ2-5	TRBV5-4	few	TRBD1	CASSGGQGVWGQETQYF	TGTGCCAGCAGCGGCGGCCAGGGGGTCTGGGGCCAAGAGACCCAGTACTTC
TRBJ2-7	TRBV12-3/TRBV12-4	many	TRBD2	CASSPLGLAGGYEQYF	TGTGCCAGCAGTCCTCTAGGACTAGCGGGGGGATACGAGCAGTACTTC
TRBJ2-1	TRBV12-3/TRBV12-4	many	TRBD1	CASSPDRGQFF	TGTGCCAGCAGTCCTGACAGGGGCCAATTCTTC
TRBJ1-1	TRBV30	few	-	CAWSVRQGTEAFF	TGTGCCTGGAGTGTACGTCAGGGGACTGAAGCTTTCTTT
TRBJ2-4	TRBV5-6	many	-	CASSLLTTQSRNIQYF	TGTGCCAGCAGCTTGTTAACGACCCAGTCCAGAAACATTCAGTACTTC
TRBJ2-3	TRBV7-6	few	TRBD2	CASSQTGGGGSYTDTQYF	TGTGCCAGCAGCCAAACTGGCGGGGGGGGCTCGTACACAGATACGCAGTATTTT
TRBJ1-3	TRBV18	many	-	CASSPGGISGNTIYF	TGTGCCAGCTCACCTGGGGGTATCTCTGGAAACACCATATATTTT
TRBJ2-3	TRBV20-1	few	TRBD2	CSALAGHTDTQYF	TGCAGTGCTCTAGCGGGGCACACAGATACGCAGTATTTT
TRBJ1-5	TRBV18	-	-	CASSPPGVLGQPQNF	TGTGCCAGCTCACCCCCAGGGGTTTTGGGTCAGCCCCAGAATTTT
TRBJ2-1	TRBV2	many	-	CASSSESRGNEQFF	TGTGCCAGCAGCAGTGAGTCTAGGGGCAATGAGCAGTTCTTC
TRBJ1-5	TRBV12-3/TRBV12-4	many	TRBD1	CASSLEGQGASGGNQPQHF	TGTGCCAGCAGTTTAGAGGGGCAGGGGGCTAGCGGCGGCAATCAGCCCCAGCATTTT
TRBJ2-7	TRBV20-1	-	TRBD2	CSARRGGDEQYF	TGCAGTGCTAGGAGGGGAGGGGACGAGCAGTACTTC
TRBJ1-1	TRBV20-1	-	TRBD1	CSARGAGGSGTEAFF	TGCAGTGCTAGAGGAGCAGGGGGCTCGGGGACTGAAGCTTTCTTT
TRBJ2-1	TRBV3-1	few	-	CASSQELGVRSWNNEQFF	TGTGCCAGCAGCCAAGAATTAGGGGTCCGAAGTTGGAACAATGAGCAGTTCTTC
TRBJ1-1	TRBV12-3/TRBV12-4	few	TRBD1	CASSTTPRDRANTEAFF	TGTGCCAGCAGCACCACCCCCCGGGACAGGGCGAACACTGAAGCTTTCTTT
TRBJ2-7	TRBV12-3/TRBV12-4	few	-	CASSLAYPYEQYF	TGTGCCAGCAGTTTAGCTTATCCCTACGAGCAGTACTTC